Each of the 12 T cell receptor beta chains below was sequenced from the same sample in a study of T cells in localized non-small cell lung cancer. TCRdb keeps only in-frame clones here, not all; method: immunoSEQ multiplex PCR. The data contain 30,000 to 35,000 clones, 80% to 95% of them seen just once; the ten biggest clones take up about 11%. The input for sequencing was peripheral blood mononuclear cells, taken before any cancer treatment. The source of these receptors is a female donor older than 55 with stage II lung adenocarcinoma.

The rearrangement uses TRBV9 and TRBJ2-3, with D perhaps matching TRBD1 or TRBD2 (6 bases each). The germline V gene encodes CDR1 SGDLS and CDR2 YYNGEE. Trimming cost V 3 bases and J 2 bases, with 10 bases left between them. The CDR3 spans 14 residues. The DNA of the CDR3 is TGTGCCAGCAGCGGGGGGGCGGTCACAGATACGCAGTATTTT. It codes for CASSGGAVTDTQYF.

V gene TRBV30 combines with J gene TRBJ1-5; D remains unclear. The CDR3 has 14 residues. Germline V gives CDR1 GTSNPN, CDR2 SVGIG (reference sequence). V dropped 3 bases and J dropped 2 bases, with 11 bases sitting between them. CDR3 DNA sequence: TGTGCCTGGAGGGGGAGTTTGGGCAATCAGCCCCAGCATTTT. It codes for CAWRGSLGNQPQHF.

This chain links TRBV4-1 with TRBJ2-1; D unresolved. CDR3 length: 13 amino acids. The V and J ends lost 6 bases and 6 bases respectively, with 12 bases between them. Germline CDR1 reads MGHRA; CDR2 reads YSYEKL. CDR3 bases: TGCGCCAGCAGTCCAAGAGTCCCCAATGAGCAGTTCTTC. Protein: CASSPRVPNEQFF.

The chain combines TRBV7-2 with TRBJ2-1, with D tentatively TRBD2 (6 bases). Germline loops: CDR1 SGHTA, CDR2 FQGNSA. V was shortened by 5 bases and J by 9 bases, with 23 bases between the two germline ends. The CDR3 is 16 residues long. The CDR3 loop is CASSPDVRDFRAEQFF. CDR3 coding DNA: TGTGCCAGCAGCCCCGACGTGCGGGACTTCCGGGCTGAGCAGTTCTTC.

This chain joins TRBV28 and TRBJ2-1, with 9 bases fitting TRBD2. V gave up 1 base and J gave up 7 bases; unmatched junction bases: 5. The CDR3 has 15 residues. Germline CDR1 reads MDHEN; CDR2 reads SYDVKM. CDR3 in DNA: TGTGCCAGCAGTTTATACGGGCGGGAGGGTAATGAGCAGTTCTTC. Protein product: CASSLYGREGNEQFF.

The rearrangement links TRBV5-4 to TRBJ2-3; TRBD1 might be the D (5 bases). CDR1 is SGHNT, CDR2 YYREEE, per germline (reference sequence). V dropped 0 bases and J dropped 0 bases, with 8 bases sitting between them. The CDR3 covers 15 residues. This CDR3 is CASSLGGLSTDTQYF. The CDR3 nucleotides are TGTGCCAGCAGCTTGGGGGGCCTAAGCACAGATACGCAGTATTTT.

The V call is TRBV27, the J call TRBJ2-5; TRBD2 aligns across 7 bases. The germline V gene encodes CDR1 MNHEY and CDR2 SMNVEV (reference sequence). The V segment lost 2 bases and the J segment 4 bases; nucleotides outside the gene matches: 7. The CDR3 totals 15 residues. CDR3 protein: CASSLGRAWRETQYF. The CDR3, as DNA: TGTGCCAGCAGTTTAGGGAGGGCTTGGAGAGAGACCCAGTACTTC.

The chain combines TRBV2 with TRBJ1-5; no firm D call. CDR1 is SNHLY and CDR2 is FYNNEI in the germline V gene. V was shortened by 8 bases and J by 0 bases, with 11 bases between the two germline ends. The CDR3 runs 14 residues. The CDR3 loop is CASRFGYSNQPQHF. The CDR3 nucleotides are TGTGCCAGCCGCTTCGGATATAGCAATCAGCCCCAGCATTTT.

In its sample, this clone was seen once. The genes are TRBV5-1 and TRBJ2-3, with 7 bases that match TRBD1. The length of the CDR3 is 14 residues. Germline V gives CDR1 SGHRS, CDR2 YFSETQ. V was clipped by 6 bases and J by 3 bases; unmatched bases: 7. The CDR3 nucleotides read TGCGCCAGCAATAGTGCAGGGGGTACAGATACGCAGTATTTT. It translates to CASNSAGGTDTQYF.

J is TRBJ1-1 and V is TRBV28, with D uncertain. Trimming shortened V by 2 bases and J by 5 bases, and 9 bases separated the two germline ends. Germline loops: CDR1 MDHEN, CDR2 SYDVKM. The CDR3 contains 13 residues. The CDR3: CASSLPWKTEAFF. CDR3 nucleotides: TGTGCCAGCAGTTTACCTTGGAAAACTGAAGCTTTCTTT. The full variable domain, its missing parts supplied by reference TRBV28 and TRBJ1-1, is DVKVTQSSRYLVKRTGEKVFLECVQDMDHENMFWYRQDPGLGLRLIYFSYDVKMKEKGDIPEGYSVSREKKERFSLILESASTNQTSMYLCASSLPWKTEAFFGQGTRLTVV.

This clone was counted once. The chain recombines TRBV28 with TRBJ2-7, with a tentative D call TRBD1 (6 bases). Trimming cost V 1 base and J 2 bases, with 6 bases left between them. Germline CDR1 MDHEN, CDR2 SYDVKM. CDR3 length: 13 residues. The CDR3 is CASSLYRAYEQYF. The CDR3 DNA follows: TGTGCCAGCAGTTTATACAGGGCCTACGAGCAGTACTTC.

The chain uses TRBV7-3 and TRBJ1-1; TRBD1 aligns across 7 bases. The CDR3 has 17 residues. The V gene end was trimmed by 5 bases and the J gene end by 10 bases; junction bases not matched to a gene: 22. The germline V gene has CDR1 SGHTA and CDR2 FQGTGA. The CDR3 region is CASSPPRGERGPFGAFF. CDR3 DNA: TGTGCCAGCAGCCCCCCCAGGGGGGAAAGGGGCCCTTTCGGAGCTTTCTTT. The variable domain in full, completed from reference TRBV7-3 and TRBJ1-1, reads GAGVSQTPSNKVTEKGKYVELRCDPISGHTALYWYRQSLGQGPEFLIYFQGTGAADDSGLPNDRFFAVRPEGSVSTLKIQRTERGDSAVYLCASSPPRGERGPFGAFFGQGTRLTVV.